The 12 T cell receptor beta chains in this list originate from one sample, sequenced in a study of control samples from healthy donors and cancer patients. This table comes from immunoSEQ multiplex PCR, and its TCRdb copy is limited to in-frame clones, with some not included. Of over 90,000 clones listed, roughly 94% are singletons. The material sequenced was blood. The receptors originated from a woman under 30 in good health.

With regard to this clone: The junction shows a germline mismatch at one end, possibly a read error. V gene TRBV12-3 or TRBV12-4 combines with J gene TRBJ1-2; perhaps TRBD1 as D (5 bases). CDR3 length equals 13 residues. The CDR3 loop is CASSLGGPPLSAF. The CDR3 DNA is TGTGCCAGCAGTTTAGGGGGCCCCCCTCTCTCCGCCTTC.

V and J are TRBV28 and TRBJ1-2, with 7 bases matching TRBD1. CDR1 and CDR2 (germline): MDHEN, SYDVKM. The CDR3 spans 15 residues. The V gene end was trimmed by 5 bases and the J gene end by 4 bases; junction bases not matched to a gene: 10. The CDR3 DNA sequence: TGTGCCAGCAGTCCGTGGACAGGAGTTGGCTATGGCTACACCTTC. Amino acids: CASSPWTGVGYGYTF.

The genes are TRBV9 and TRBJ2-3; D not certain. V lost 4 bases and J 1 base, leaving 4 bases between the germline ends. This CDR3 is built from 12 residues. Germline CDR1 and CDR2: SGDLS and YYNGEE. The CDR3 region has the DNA TGTGCCAGCAGCAGGGGCACAGATACGCAGTATTTT. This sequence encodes CASSRGTDTQYF.

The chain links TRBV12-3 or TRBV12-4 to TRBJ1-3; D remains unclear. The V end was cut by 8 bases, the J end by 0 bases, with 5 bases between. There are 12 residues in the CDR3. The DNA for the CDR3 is TGTGCCAGCGACCACTCTGGAAACACCATATATTTT. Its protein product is CASDHSGNTIYF.

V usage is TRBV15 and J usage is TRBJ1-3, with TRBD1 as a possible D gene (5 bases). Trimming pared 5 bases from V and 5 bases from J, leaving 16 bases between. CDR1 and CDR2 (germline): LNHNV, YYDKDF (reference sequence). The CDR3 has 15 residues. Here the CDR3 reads CATSPRQGVRNTIYF. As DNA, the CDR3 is TGTGCCACCAGCCCCAGGCAGGGAGTAAGAAACACCATATATTTT. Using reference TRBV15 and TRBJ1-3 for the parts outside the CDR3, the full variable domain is DAMVIQNPRYQVTQFGKPVTLSCSQTLNHNVMYWYQQKSSQAPKLLFHYYDKDFNNEADTPDNFQSRRPNTSFCFLDIRSPGLGDTAMYLCATSPRQGVRNTIYFGEGSWLTVV.

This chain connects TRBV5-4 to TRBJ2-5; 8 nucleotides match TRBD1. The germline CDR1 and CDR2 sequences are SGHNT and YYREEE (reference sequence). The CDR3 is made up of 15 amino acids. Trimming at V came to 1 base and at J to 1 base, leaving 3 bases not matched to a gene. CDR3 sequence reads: CASSLRQGAQETQYF. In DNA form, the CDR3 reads TGTGCCAGCAGCTTGCGGCAGGGGGCCCAAGAGACCCAGTACTTC.

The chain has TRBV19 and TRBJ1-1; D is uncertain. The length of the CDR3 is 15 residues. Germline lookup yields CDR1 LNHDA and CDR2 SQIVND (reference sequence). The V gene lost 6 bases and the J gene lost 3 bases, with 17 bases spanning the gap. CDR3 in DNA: TGTGCCAGTAGGGCCCCGCCGGTGGTCTACACTGAAGCTTTCTTT. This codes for CASRAPPVVYTEAFF.

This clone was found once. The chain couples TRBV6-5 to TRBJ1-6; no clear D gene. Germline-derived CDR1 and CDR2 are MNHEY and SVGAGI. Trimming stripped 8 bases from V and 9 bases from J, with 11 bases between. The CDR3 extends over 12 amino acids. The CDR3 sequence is CASPPPPSPLHF. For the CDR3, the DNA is TGTGCCAGCCCTCCCCCCCCTTCACCCCTCCACTTT.

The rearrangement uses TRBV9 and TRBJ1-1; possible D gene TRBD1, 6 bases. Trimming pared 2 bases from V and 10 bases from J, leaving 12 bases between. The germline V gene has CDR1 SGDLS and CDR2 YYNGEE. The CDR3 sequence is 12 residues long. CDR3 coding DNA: TGTGCCAGCAGCGTCCGGGGGCGGGGAGCTTTCTTT. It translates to CASSVRGRGAFF. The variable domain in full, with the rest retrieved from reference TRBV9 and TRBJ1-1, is DSGVTQTPKHLITATGQRVTLRCSPRSGDLSVYWYQQSLDQGLQFLIQYYNGEERAKGNILERFSAQQFPDLHSELNLSSLELGDSALYFCASSVRGRGAFFGQGTRLTVV.

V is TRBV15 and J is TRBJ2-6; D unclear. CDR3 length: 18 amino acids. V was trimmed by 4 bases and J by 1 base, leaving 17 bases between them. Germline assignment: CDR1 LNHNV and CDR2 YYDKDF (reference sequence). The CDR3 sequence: CATSNPMEGTSGANVLTF. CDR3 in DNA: TGTGCCACCAGCAACCCGATGGAAGGTACTTCTGGGGCCAACGTCCTGACTTTC.

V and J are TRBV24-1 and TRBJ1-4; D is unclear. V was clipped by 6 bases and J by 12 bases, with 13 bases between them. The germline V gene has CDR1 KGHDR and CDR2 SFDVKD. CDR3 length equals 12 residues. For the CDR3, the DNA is TGTGCCACCAGTCTCCGGAGTTCGGAACTGTTTTTT. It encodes CATSLRSSELFF.

CDR3 in amino acids: CASSLRSGYTF. The CDR3 nucleotides read TGTGCCAGCAGCTTGAGGAGCGGCTACACCTTC. This chain uses TRBV5-6 with TRBJ1-2, with D unclear. Germline CDR1 is SGHDT and CDR2 is YYEEEE. This CDR3 contains 11 residues. V was shortened by 1 base and J by 8 bases, with 6 bases between the two germline ends.